These 22 T cell receptor beta chains came from one sample sequenced in a study of cytomegalovirus exposure and HLA in healthy donors. The protocol was immunoSEQ multiplex PCR, while the TCRdb copy is restricted to in-frame clones and leaves out a portion. The repertoire has around 140,000 clones, more than 85% of them found once; the top ten carry less than 9%. The sequencing input was PBMCs. These TCRs come from a man aged 18 to 30 in good health and CMV-seropositive.

V and J are TRBV6-1 and TRBJ2-3, with TRBD1 as a possible D gene (6 bases). CDR1 is MNHNS and CDR2 is SASEGT in the germline V gene. This CDR3 is built from 10 residues. Deletions cut 5 bases from V and 11 bases from J, with 8 bases between. CDR3 sequence: CASSLTGQYF. The CDR3 bases are TGTGCCAGCAGTTTGACAGGGCAGTATTTT.

The chain links TRBV6-5 to TRBJ1-5; 7 bases line up with TRBD1. V lost 5 bases, J lost 0 bases, and 4 bases stayed unmatched. Germline CDR1 is MNHEY and CDR2 is SVGAGI. CDR3 length: 15 amino acids. CDR3 residues: CASSQTGNSNQPQHF. As DNA, the CDR3 is TGTGCCAGCAGTCAGACAGGGAATAGCAATCAGCCCCAGCATTTT.

The rearrangement links TRBV9 to TRBJ2-2, with 8 bases identical to TRBD1. Germline V gives CDR1 SGDLS, CDR2 YYNGEE. This CDR3 spans 15 amino acids. Trimming cost V 2 bases and J 5 bases; bases outside gene matches: 5. Here the CDR3 DNA reads TGTGCCAGCAGCGTGAAGACAGGGGAAACCGGGGAGCTGTTTTTT. Translation gives CASSVKTGETGELFF. The variable domain in full, completed from reference TRBV9 and TRBJ2-2, reads DSGVTQTPKHLITATGQRVTLRCSPRSGDLSVYWYQQSLDQGLQFLIQYYNGEERAKGNILERFSAQQFPDLHSELNLSSLELGDSALYFCASSVKTGETGELFFGEGSRLTVL.

The genes are TRBV10-3 and TRBJ1-6, with 9 bases aligning to TRBD1. The germline gives CDR1 ENHRY, CDR2 SYGVKD. The V gene end was trimmed by 9 bases and the J gene end by 5 bases; junction bases not matched to a gene: 2. The CDR3 extends over 13 amino acids. The CDR3 nucleotides are TGTGCCATACGGGACAGGGATAATTCACCCCTCCACTTT. Translated, it gives CAIRDRDNSPLHF.

The chain recombines TRBV27 with TRBJ2-3; TRBD1 aligns across 8 bases. The length of the CDR3 is 14 residues. Germline CDR1 is MNHEY and CDR2 is SMNVEV (reference sequence). V was clipped by 9 bases and J by 4 bases; unmatched bases: 9. CDR3 amino acids: CARAWGQDSDTQYF. As DNA, the CDR3 is TGTGCCAGAGCCTGGGGACAGGACTCAGATACGCAGTATTTT.

The chain uses TRBV5-1 and TRBJ1-3; D call uncertain. Between the trimmed V and J ends, which lost 1 base and 0 bases, there was a span of 8 bases. CDR3 length: 15 amino acids. CDR1 is SGHRS, CDR2 YFSETQ, per germline. The CDR3 bases are TGCGCCAGCAGCTTGCAGGCGAACTCTGGAAACACCATATATTTT. It is translated as CASSLQANSGNTIYF.

The chain has TRBV30 and TRBJ2-7; D is perhaps TRBD2 (5 bases). The V gene lost 3 bases and the J gene lost 6 bases, with 12 bases spanning the gap. Germline CDR1 GTSNPN, CDR2 SVGIG (reference sequence). The CDR3 length is 12 residues. This CDR3 is CAWRDSSAEQYF. Here the CDR3 DNA reads TGTGCCTGGAGGGACTCTTCGGCCGAGCAGTACTTC. The full variable domain, its missing parts supplied by reference TRBV30 and TRBJ2-7, is SQTIHQWPATLVQPVGSPLSLECTVEGTSNPNLYWYRQAAGRGLQLLFYSVGIGQISSEVPQNLSASRPQDRQFILSSKKLLLSDSGFYLCAWRDSSAEQYFGPGTRLTVT.

The chain employs TRBV5-1 and TRBJ2-1, with D possibly matching TRBD2 (6 bases). The CDR3 extends over 15 amino acids. Between the trimmed V and J ends, which lost 0 bases and 6 bases, there was a span of 13 bases. CDR1 is SGHRS and CDR2 is YFSETQ in the germline V gene. The CDR3 sequence: CASSLAGNSGNEQFF. CDR3 coding DNA: TGCGCCAGCAGCTTGGCCGGAAATAGCGGCAATGAGCAGTTCTTC.

The CDR3 here is CASSPQRDSNEQYF. The CDR3 nucleotides read TGTGCCAGCTCACCACAGCGGGATAGTAACGAGCAGTACTTC. The chain uses TRBV18 and TRBJ2-7; TRBD2 agrees at 7 bases. The CDR3 extends over 14 amino acids. Germline loops: CDR1 KGHSH, CDR2 LQKENI. Unmatched junction bases numbered 5, after V lost 1 base and J lost 5 bases. Drawing the rest from reference TRBV18 and TRBJ2-7, the complete variable domain is NAGVMQNPRHLVRRRGQEARLRCSPMKGHSHVYWYRQLPEEGLKFMVYLQKENIIDESGMPKERFSAEFPKEGPSILRIQQVVRGDSAAYFCASSPQRDSNEQYFGPGTRLTVT.

The CDR3 region is CASSESRGGGTQYF. The DNA for the CDR3 is TGTGCCAGCAGTGAAAGCCGGGGAGGGGGGACCCAGTACTTC. The rearrangement joins TRBV25-1 to TRBJ2-5; D might be TRBD2 (7 bases). CDR1 is MGHDK, CDR2 SYGVNS, per germline. There are 14 residues in the CDR3. V lost 2 bases, J lost 7 bases, and 14 bases lay in between.

This clone was counted once. The rearrangement links TRBV18 to TRBJ1-3; 9 bases are a match to TRBD1. With V trimmed by 5 bases and J by 2 bases, 7 bases remained unmatched. The CDR3 spans 16 residues. Germline V gene sequence: CDR1 KGHSH, CDR2 LQKENI. CDR3 loop: CASSSSGQGTGNTIYF. For the CDR3, the DNA is TGTGCCAGCTCATCCTCGGGACAGGGCACTGGAAACACCATATATTTT.

The J gene is TRBJ2-5, the V gene TRBV6-1; possible D gene TRBD2, 5 bases. Germline CDR1 reads MNHNS; CDR2 reads SASEGT. The CDR3 totals 14 residues. Trimming stripped 6 bases from V and 5 bases from J, with 16 bases between. The CDR3 reads CASSLAGVRETQYF. For the CDR3, the DNA is TGTGCCAGCAGCTTGGCCGGGGTACGCGAGACCCAGTACTTC.

This clone was observed a handful of times. The rearrangement uses TRBV18 and TRBJ1-5; perhaps TRBD1 as D (6 bases). Trimming left V 6 bases short and J 3 bases short, with 9 bases between. The CDR3 loop spans 13 amino acids. The germline V gene encodes CDR1 KGHSH and CDR2 LQKENI. The CDR3 spells CASSPGANQPQHF. CDR3 in DNA: TGTGCCAGCTCCCCAGGGGCCAATCAGCCCCAGCATTTT.

The chain has TRBV6-1 and TRBJ2-2; D is uncertain. CDR1 and CDR2 from the germline V gene are MNHNS and SASEGT. Between the trimmed V and J ends, which lost 4 bases and 1 base, there was a span of 7 bases. The CDR3 loop spans 14 amino acids. The CDR3 loop is CASSAEQNTGELFF. The DNA of the CDR3 is TGTGCCAGCAGTGCCGAACAGAACACCGGGGAGCTGTTTTTT.

This chain uses TRBV10-3 with TRBJ1-1; a possible D gene is TRBD1 (5 bases). The CDR3 contains 14 residues. V lost 6 bases to trimming and J lost 6 bases, with 17 bases between them. CDR1 and CDR2 from the germline V gene are ENHRY and SYGVKD. The CDR3 nucleotides are TGTGCCATCAGCCGGGGACCTGGGGGGGCTGAAGCTTTCTTT. Translating it yields CAISRGPGGAEAFF.

This clone was observed a few times. The chain is built from TRBV7-9 and TRBJ2-7, with 10 bases aligning to TRBD2. Germline lookup yields CDR1 SEHNR and CDR2 FQNEAQ (reference sequence). This CDR3 region has 15 residues. J gave up 4 bases and V 6 bases, and 9 bases lay outside the gene matches. In DNA form, the CDR3 reads TGTGCCAGCAGTTCCCTAGCGGGAGTTCAATACGAGCAGTACTTC. Translated, it gives CASSSLAGVQYEQYF. The full variable domain, with the rest looked up from reference TRBV7-9 and TRBJ2-7, is DTGVSQNPRHKITKRGQNVTFRCDPISEHNRLYWYRQTLGQGPEFLTYFQNEAQLEKSRLLSDRFSAERPKGSFSTLEIQRTEQGDSAMYLCASSSLAGVQYEQYFGPGTRLTVT.

This clone was seen a few times. The V call is TRBV2, the J call TRBJ2-3; D is ambiguous. The CDR3 has 13 residues. The germline V gene has CDR1 SNHLY and CDR2 FYNNEI. The V end lost 9 bases, the J end lost 2 bases, and 12 bases lay between the germline ends. The CDR3 nucleotides read TGTGCCAGGCGAGCGAGCCCCACAGATACGCAGTATTTT. Encoded protein: CARRASPTDTQYF.

This clone was picked up one time. Other nucleotide sequences in the sample specify the same CDR3. CDR3 in DNA: TGTGCCAGCAGCTTAGGACAGGGGGCCACCGGGGAGCTGTTTTTT. Protein: CASSLGQGATGELFF. V gene TRBV13 combines with J gene TRBJ2-2, with 9 bases aligning to TRBD1. Looked up from germline, CDR1 is PRHDT and CDR2 is FYEKMQ (reference sequence). Trimming cost V 0 bases and J 4 bases; bases outside gene matches: 0. The CDR3 consists of 15 residues. The full variable domain, rest sourced from reference TRBV13 and TRBJ2-2, is AAGVIQSPRHLIKEKRETATLKCYPIPRHDTVYWYQQGPGQDPQFLISFYEKMQSDKGSIPDRFSAQQFSDYHSELNMSSLELGDSALYFCASSLGQGATGELFFGEGSRLTVL.

The chain links TRBV7-8 to TRBJ2-7; 12 bases line up with TRBD2. This CDR3 region has 16 residues. Germline V gene sequence: CDR1 SGHVS, CDR2 FQNEAQ. V trimming: 0 bases; J trimming: 12 bases; junction bases outside the gene matches: 12. The DNA of the CDR3 is TGTGCCAGCAGCTTAGCATCGACTAGCGGGGGCTCAGGTTGGTACTTC. Amino acid sequence: CASSLASTSGGSGWYF.

The V gene is TRBV9, the J gene TRBJ2-7; no clear D. Per germline, CDR1 SGDLS and CDR2 YYNGEE. V gave up 4 bases and J gave up 3 bases, with 20 bases separating them. The CDR3 loop spans 16 amino acids. CDR3 coding DNA: TGTGCCAGCAGCCCCAGCTCCGGTCGAGGTTACTACGAGCAGTACTTC. It codes for CASSPSSGRGYYEQYF. Supplemented by reference TRBV9 and TRBJ2-7, the full variable domain reads DSGVTQTPKHLITATGQRVTLRCSPRSGDLSVYWYQQSLDQGLQFLIQYYNGEERAKGNILERFSAQQFPDLHSELNLSSLELGDSALYFCASSPSSGRGYYEQYFGPGTRLTVT.

The V and J genes are TRBV7-9 and TRBJ2-1; 12 bases fit TRBD2. Germline V gene data show CDR1 as SEHNR and CDR2 as FQNEAQ (reference sequence). The CDR3 runs to 15 residues. J was trimmed by 7 bases and V by 4 bases; bases with no gene match: 5. The CDR3 region has the DNA TGTGCCAGCAGCTCGACTAGCGGGAGTTGGAATGAGCAGTTCTTC. Translating it yields CASSSTSGSWNEQFF.

The genes are TRBV7-9 and TRBJ2-3; TRBD2 aligns across 7 bases. CDR3 length equals 19 residues. Trimming took 1 base from V and 6 from J; bases not matched to a gene: 19. Germline CDR1 SEHNR, CDR2 FQNEAQ (reference sequence). CDR3 amino acids: CASSLVAMGLLAMQDTQYF. The CDR3 region has the DNA TGTGCCAGCAGCTTAGTTGCAATGGGACTACTGGCCATGCAGGATACGCAGTATTTT.